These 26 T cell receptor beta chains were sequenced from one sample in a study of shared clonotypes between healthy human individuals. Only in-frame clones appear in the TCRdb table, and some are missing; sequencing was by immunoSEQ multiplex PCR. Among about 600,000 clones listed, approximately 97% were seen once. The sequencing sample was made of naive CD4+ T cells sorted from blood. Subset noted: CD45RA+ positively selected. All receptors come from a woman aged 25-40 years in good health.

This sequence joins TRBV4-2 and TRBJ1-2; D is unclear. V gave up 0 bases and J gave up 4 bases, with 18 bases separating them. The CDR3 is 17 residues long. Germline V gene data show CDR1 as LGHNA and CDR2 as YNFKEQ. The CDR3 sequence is CASSQDAINSPAYGYTF. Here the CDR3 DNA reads TGTGCCAGCAGCCAAGATGCGATAAACAGCCCTGCCTATGGCTACACCTTC.

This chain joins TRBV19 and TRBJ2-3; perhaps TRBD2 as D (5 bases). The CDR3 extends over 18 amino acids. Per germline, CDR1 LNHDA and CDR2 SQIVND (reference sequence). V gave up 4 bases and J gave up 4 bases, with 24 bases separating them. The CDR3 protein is CASSTLHTLAKMADTQYF. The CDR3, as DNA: TGTGCCAGTAGTACCCTACATACTTTAGCGAAGATGGCAGATACGCAGTATTTT.

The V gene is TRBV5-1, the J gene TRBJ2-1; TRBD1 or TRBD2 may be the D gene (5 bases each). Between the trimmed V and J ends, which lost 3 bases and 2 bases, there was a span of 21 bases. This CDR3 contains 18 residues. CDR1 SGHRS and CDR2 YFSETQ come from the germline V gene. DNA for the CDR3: TGCGCCAGCAGCTATGGACTCGATCCCCCAGGGCCCTACAATGAGCAGTTCTTC. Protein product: CASSYGLDPPGPYNEQFF.

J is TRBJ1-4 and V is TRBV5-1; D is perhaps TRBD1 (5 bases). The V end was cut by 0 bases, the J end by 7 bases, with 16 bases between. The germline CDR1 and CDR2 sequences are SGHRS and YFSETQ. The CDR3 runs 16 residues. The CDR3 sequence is CASSLVYGAGGEKLFF. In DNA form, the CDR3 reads TGCGCCAGCAGCTTGGTATATGGGGCAGGAGGTGAAAAACTGTTTTTT.

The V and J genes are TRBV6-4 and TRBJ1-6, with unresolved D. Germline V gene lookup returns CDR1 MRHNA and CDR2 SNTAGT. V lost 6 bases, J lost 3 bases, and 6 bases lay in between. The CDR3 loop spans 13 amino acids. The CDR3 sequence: CASSQDYNSPLHF. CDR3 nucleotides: TGTGCCAGCAGCCAAGACTATAATTCACCCCTCCACTTT.

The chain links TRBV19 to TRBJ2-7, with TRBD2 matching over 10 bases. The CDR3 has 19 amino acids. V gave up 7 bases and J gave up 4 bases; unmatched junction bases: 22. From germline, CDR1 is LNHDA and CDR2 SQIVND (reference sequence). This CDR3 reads CASTQGSLAGAVDVYEQYF. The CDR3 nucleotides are TGTGCCAGTACCCAAGGGTCCCTAGCGGGAGCGGTTGACGTGTACGAGCAGTACTTC.

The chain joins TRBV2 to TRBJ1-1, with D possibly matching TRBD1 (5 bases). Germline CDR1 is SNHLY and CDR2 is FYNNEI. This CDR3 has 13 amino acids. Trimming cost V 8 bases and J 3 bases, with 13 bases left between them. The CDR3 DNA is TGTGCCAGCCTACTGGTCAGGGACACTGAAGCTTTCTTT. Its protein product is CASLLVRDTEAFF.

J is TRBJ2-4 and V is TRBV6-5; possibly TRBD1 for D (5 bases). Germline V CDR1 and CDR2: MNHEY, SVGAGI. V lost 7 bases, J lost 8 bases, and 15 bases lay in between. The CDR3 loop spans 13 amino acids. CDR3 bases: TGTGCCAGCACCCCTTTGCTAGGGGACATTCAGTACTTC. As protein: CASTPLLGDIQYF.

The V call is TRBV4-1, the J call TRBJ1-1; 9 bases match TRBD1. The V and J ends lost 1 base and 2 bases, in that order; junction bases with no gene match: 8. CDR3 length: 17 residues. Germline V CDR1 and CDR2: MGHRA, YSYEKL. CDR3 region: CASSQARWTGENTEAFF. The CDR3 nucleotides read TGCGCCAGCAGCCAAGCTCGGTGGACAGGGGAAAACACTGAAGCTTTCTTT.

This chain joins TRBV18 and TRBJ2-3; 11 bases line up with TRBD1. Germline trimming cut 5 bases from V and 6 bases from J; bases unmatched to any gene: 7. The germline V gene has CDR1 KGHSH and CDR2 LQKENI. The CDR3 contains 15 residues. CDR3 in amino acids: CASSKGQGARDTQYF. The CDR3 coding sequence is TGTGCCAGCTCAAAAGGACAGGGGGCGAGGGATACGCAGTATTTT.

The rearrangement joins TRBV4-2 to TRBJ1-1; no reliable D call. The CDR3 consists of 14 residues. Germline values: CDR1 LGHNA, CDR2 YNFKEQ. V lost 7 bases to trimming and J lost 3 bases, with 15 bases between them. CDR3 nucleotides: TGTGCCAGCAATCCCCACCTATCGGACACTGAAGCTTTCTTT. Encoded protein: CASNPHLSDTEAFF.

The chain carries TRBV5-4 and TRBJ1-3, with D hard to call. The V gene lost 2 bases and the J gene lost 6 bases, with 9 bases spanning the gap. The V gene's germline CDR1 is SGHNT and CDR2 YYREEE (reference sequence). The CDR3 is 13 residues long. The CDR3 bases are TGTGCCAGCAGCTTTTCTGGAGAAAACACCATATATTTT. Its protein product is CASSFSGENTIYF.

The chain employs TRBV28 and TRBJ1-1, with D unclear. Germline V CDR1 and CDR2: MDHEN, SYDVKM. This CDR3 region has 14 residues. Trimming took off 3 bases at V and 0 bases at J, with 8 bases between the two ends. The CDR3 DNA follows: TGTGCCAGCAGTTTCTCCGGAATGAACACTGAAGCTTTCTTT. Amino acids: CASSFSGMNTEAFF.

CDR3 sequence: CASSKGSGANVLTF. CDR3 in DNA: TGTGCCAGCAGTAAAGGGAGTGGGGCCAACGTCCTGACTTTC. V usage is TRBV6-1 and J usage is TRBJ2-6; a possible D gene is TRBD2 (5 bases). Trimming removed 5 bases at V and 3 bases at J, with 8 bases between. This CDR3 contains 14 residues. Per germline, CDR1 MNHNS and CDR2 SASEGT.

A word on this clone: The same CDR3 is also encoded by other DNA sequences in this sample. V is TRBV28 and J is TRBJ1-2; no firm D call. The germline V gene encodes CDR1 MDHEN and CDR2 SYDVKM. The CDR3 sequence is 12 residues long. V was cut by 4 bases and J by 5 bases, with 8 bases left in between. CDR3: CASSSDGYGYTF. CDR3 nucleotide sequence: TGTGCCAGCAGTTCGGACGGATATGGCTACACCTTC.

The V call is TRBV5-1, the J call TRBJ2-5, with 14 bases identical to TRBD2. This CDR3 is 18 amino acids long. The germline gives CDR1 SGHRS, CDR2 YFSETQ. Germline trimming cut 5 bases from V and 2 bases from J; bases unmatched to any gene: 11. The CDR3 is CASSTRTSGRQLQETQYF. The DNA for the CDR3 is TGCGCCAGCAGTACCAGGACTAGCGGGAGGCAACTACAAGAGACCCAGTACTTC.

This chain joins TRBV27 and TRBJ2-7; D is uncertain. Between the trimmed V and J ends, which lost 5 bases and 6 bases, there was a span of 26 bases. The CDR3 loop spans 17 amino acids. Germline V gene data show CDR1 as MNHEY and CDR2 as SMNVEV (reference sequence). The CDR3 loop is CASSLLRQPGRPSEQYF. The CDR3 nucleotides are TGTGCCAGCAGTCTTCTACGTCAGCCTGGCAGACCCTCCGAGCAGTACTTC.

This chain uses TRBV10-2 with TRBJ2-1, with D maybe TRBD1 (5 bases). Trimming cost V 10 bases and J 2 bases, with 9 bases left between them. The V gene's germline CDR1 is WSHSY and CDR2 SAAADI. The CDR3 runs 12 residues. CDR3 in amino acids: CAIQDTYNEQFF. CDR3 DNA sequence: TGCGCCATCCAGGACACCTACAATGAGCAGTTCTTC.

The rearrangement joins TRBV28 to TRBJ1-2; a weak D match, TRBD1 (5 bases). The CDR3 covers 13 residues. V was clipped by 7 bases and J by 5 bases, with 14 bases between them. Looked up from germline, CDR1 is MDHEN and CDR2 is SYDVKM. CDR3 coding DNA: TGTGCCAGCACCTCGGCTGGGGGGTATGGCTACACCTTC. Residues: CASTSAGGYGYTF.

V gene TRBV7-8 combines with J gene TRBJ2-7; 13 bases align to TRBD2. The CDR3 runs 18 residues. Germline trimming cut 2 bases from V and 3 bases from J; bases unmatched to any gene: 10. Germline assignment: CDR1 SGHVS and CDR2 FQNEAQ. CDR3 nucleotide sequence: TGTGCCAGCAGCTTAAAGCGCCCCGGGACTAGCGGGAACTACGAGCAGTACTTC. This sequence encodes CASSLKRPGTSGNYEQYF.

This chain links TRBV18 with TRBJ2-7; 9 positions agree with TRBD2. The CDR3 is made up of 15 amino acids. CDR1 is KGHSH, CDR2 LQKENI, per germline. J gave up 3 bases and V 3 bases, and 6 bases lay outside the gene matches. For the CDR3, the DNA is TGTGCCAGCTCACCCCCAGGACTAGCGATCTACGAGCAGTACTTC. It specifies CASSPPGLAIYEQYF. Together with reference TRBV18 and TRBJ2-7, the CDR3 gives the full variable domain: NAGVMQNPRHLVRRRGQEARLRCSPMKGHSHVYWYRQLPEEGLKFMVYLQKENIIDESGMPKERFSAEFPKEGPSILRIQQVVRGDSAAYFCASSPPGLAIYEQYFGPGTRLTVT.

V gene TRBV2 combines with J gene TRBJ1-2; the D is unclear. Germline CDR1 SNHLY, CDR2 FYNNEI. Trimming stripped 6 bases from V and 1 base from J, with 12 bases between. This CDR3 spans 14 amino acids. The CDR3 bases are TGTGCCAGCAGCCCCCATGGGATTAACTATGGCTACACCTTC. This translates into CASSPHGINYGYTF.

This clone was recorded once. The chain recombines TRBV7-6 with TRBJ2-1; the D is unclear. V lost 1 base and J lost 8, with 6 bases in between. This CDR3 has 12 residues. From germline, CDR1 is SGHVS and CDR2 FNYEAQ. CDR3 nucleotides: TGTGCCAGCAGCTTAGGACTGCATGAGCAGTTCTTC. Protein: CASSLGLHEQFF.

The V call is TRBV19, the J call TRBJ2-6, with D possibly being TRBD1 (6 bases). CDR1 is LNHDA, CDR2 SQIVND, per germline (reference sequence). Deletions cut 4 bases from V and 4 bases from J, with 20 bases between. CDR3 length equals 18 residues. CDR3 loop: CASSNYQGRFSGANVLTF. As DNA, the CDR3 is TGTGCCAGTAGTAACTATCAGGGGCGGTTTTCCGGGGCCAACGTCCTGACTTTC.

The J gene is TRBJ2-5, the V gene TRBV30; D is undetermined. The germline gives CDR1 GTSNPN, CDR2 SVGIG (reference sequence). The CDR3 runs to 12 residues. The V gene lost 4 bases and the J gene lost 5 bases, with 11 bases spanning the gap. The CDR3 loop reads CAWTRVSETQYF. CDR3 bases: TGTGCCTGGACAAGGGTTAGTGAGACCCAGTACTTC.

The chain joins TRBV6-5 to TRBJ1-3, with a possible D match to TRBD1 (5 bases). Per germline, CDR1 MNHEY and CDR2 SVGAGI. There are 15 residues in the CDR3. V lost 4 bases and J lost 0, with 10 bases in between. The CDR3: CASSSQESSGNTIYF. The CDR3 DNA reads TGTGCCAGCAGTTCACAGGAGAGCTCTGGAAACACCATATATTTT.